This T cell receptor (beta chain) is from a study of T-cell memory formation after mild COVID-19. The study, taken as a whole, reports: CD4+ bias marked clones expanding day 15 to 37, unlike balanced contracting clones. Whether day 37 second-wave clones are SARS-CoV-2-specific was not confirmed. Researchers found some responding clones in pre-infection memory, a sign that cross-reactive memory joined. CD8+ contracting clones occupied EMRA, while CD4+ ones occupied mainly CM and EM.

As to this clonotype: Its antigen is still unknown.

V was cut by 5 bases and J by 11 bases, with 17 bases left in between. CDR3 length equals 13 residues. The germline gives CDR1 MNHEY, CDR2 SVGEGT. Via MiXCR, TCRdb re-called the 5' RACE reads, giving one row per CDR3 protein. The sample carries over 55,000 distinct CDR3 sequences, around 9.5% recorded once. The chain recombines TRBV6-2 or TRBV6-3 with TRBJ2-3; no clear D gene. Sequenced material: PBMCs or a T cell subset sorted from them (not recorded which). This receptor was identified in a man between 18 and 29 years old who had mild COVID-19 (a few samples of this study predate the infection). Cell type and time point are not known. The CDR3 sequence is CASSQERFTEQYF. The DNA for the CDR3 is TGTGCCAGCAGTCAAGAGCGCTTTACTGAGCAGTATTTT.